This T cell receptor beta chain emerged from a study of blood T cell repertoires in COVID-19. This CDR3 is 18 amino acids long. The V gene end was trimmed by 7 bases and the J gene end by 0 bases; junction bases not matched to a gene: 14. Germline V gene data show CDR1 as LNHDA and CDR2 as SQIVND (reference sequence). This clone was seen a single time. Data came from immunoSEQ multiplex PCR; TCRdb stores just in-frame clones and leaves some out. The sample lists roughly 100,000 clones, approximately 84% occurring once. This receptor was identified in a man at least 80 years old with active or convalescent COVID-19. The gene calls are TRBV19 and TRBJ1-5; TRBD1 agrees at 8 bases. Sample: peripheral blood. The CDR3 DNA is TGTGCCAGTATCCCTGACAGGGGCCCACTAAATAGCAATCAGCCCCAGCATTTT. Translating it yields CASIPDRGPLNSNQPQHF.